The 19 T cell receptor beta chains below all came from one sample that was sequenced in a study of Ad26.COV2.S vaccination and SARS-CoV-2 variants. Sequenced by immunoSEQ multiplex PCR; TCRdb stores in-frame clones only, minus some. This table has approximately 300,000 clones, around four fifths appearing once. Treatment indicated: 15 to 20 received Ad26.COV2.S at low or high dose, single or two shots; about 5 received placebo; per-sample allocation not given. Samples were taken on day 63 after the first vaccine or placebo injection. The sequences come from peripheral blood, collected in a trial of Ad26.COV2.S vaccine versus placebo. The receptors shown here come from a person aged 18-60 years who received the Ad26.COV2.S COVID-19 vaccine or a placebo.

This chain connects TRBV11-3 to TRBJ2-3; TRBD2 aligns across 7 bases. The CDR3 covers 14 residues. Trimming cost V 8 bases and J 2 bases; bases outside gene matches: 7. Germline loops: CDR1 SGHNT, CDR2 YENEEA. The CDR3 sequence: CASSLGGDTDTQYF. CDR3 nucleotides: TGTGCCAGCTCCCTGGGAGGGGACACAGATACGCAGTATTTT. Combining the CDR3 with reference TRBV11-3 and TRBJ2-3 gives the whole variable domain EAGVVQSPRYKIIEKKQPVAFWCNPISGHNTLYWYLQNLGQGPELLIRYENEEAVDDSQLPKDRFSAERLKGVDSTLKIQPAELGDSAVYLCASSLGGDTDTQYFGPGTRLTVL.

The genes are TRBV19 and TRBJ2-7, with D perhaps TRBD1 (6 bases). The CDR3 consists of 15 residues. The V end lost 5 bases, the J end lost 2 bases, and 16 bases lay between the germline ends. The V gene's germline CDR1 is LNHDA and CDR2 SQIVND (reference sequence). The CDR3 is CASSSIGQPPYEQYF. CDR3 bases: TGTGCCAGTAGTTCGATCGGACAGCCTCCCTACGAGCAGTACTTC. Using reference TRBV19 and TRBJ2-7 for the parts outside the CDR3, the full variable domain is DGGITQSPKYLFRKEGQNVTLSCEQNLNHDAMYWYRQDPGQGLRLIYYSQIVNDFQKGDIAEGYSVSREKKESFPLTVTSAQKNPTAFYLCASSSIGQPPYEQYFGPGTRLTVT.

V and J are TRBV2 and TRBJ2-1; D unclear. The CDR3 is 13 residues long. The V gene's germline CDR1 is SNHLY and CDR2 FYNNEI. V was pared by 6 bases and J by 9 bases, with 15 bases between. CDR3 nucleotides: TGTGCCAGCAGCGGTCCCCCCGGCAGTGAGCAGTTCTTC. Its protein is CASSGPPGSEQFF. Drawing the rest from reference TRBV2 and TRBJ2-1, the complete variable domain is EPEVTQTPSHQVTQMGQEVILRCVPISNHLYFYWYRQILGQKVEFLVSFYNNEISEKSEIFDDQFSVERPDGSNFTLKIRSTKLEDSAMYFCASSGPPGSEQFFGPGTRLTVL.

The chain links TRBV5-1 to TRBJ1-1, with 10 positions matching TRBD1. This CDR3 comprises 15 residues. The germline V gene has CDR1 SGHRS and CDR2 YFSETQ. V dropped 4 bases and J dropped 3; count of bases not matched to a gene: 6. The CDR3 loop is CASSQNGQGDTEAFF. In DNA form, the CDR3 reads TGCGCCAGCAGCCAAAATGGACAGGGGGACACTGAAGCTTTCTTT.

The rearrangement uses TRBV6-2 or TRBV6-3 and TRBJ2-1; 11 bases line up with TRBD2. The V gene's germline CDR1 is MNHEY and CDR2 SVGEGT. The V and J ends lost 2 bases and 4 bases, in that order; junction bases with no gene match: 7. CDR3 length equals 17 residues. CDR3 sequence: CASSYAQGTSGYNEQFF. The CDR3 region has the DNA TGTGCCAGCAGTTACGCCCAGGGGACTAGCGGTTACAATGAGCAGTTCTTC.

At least ten counts were recorded for this clone. The J gene is TRBJ1-6, the V gene TRBV30, with a possible D match to TRBD1 (5 bases). Germline V lookup: CDR1 GTSNPN, CDR2 SVGIG (reference sequence). Trimming took off 3 bases at V and 10 bases at J, with 13 bases between the two ends. The CDR3 consists of 13 residues. The CDR3 region has the DNA TGTGCCTGGAGCGCTGGGACTCAATCACCCCTCCACTTT. It translates to CAWSAGTQSPLHF.

The chain carries TRBV5-1 and TRBJ2-5; D unclear. Germline CDR1 is SGHRS and CDR2 is YFSETQ. V was trimmed by 2 bases and J by 0 bases, leaving 8 bases between them. The CDR3 sequence is 14 residues long. The CDR3 DNA reads TGCGCCAGCAGCTTTGCCCAGTACCAAGAGACCCAGTACTTC. It codes for CASSFAQYQETQYF.

The chain has TRBV24-1 and TRBJ2-3; TRBD2 matches 9 bases. J lost 2 bases, V lost 5 bases, and 4 bases had no gene match. Germline CDR1 is KGHDR and CDR2 is SFDVKD. The CDR3 runs to 15 residues. The CDR3 loop is CATSVAGDITDTQYF. CDR3 nucleotide sequence: TGTGCCACCAGTGTAGCGGGGGATATCACAGATACGCAGTATTTT.

This clone was observed once. The gene calls are TRBV28 and TRBJ1-5; D unclear. V was clipped by 6 bases and J by 3 bases, with 9 bases between them. Germline V lookup: CDR1 MDHEN, CDR2 SYDVKM. The CDR3 loop spans 13 amino acids. The CDR3 DNA follows: TGTGCCAGCAGGCTGGGAGCCAATCAGCCCCAGCATTTT. This sequence encodes CASRLGANQPQHF.

The V call is TRBV18, the J call TRBJ1-5; 8 bases align to TRBD1. The CDR3 runs 15 residues. V gave up 4 bases and J gave up 2 bases; unmatched junction bases: 4. The germline V gene has CDR1 KGHSH and CDR2 LQKENI. The CDR3 DNA follows: TGTGCCAGCTCACTAACGGGACAGGGCAATCAGCCCCAGCATTTT. Protein product: CASSLTGQGNQPQHF.

The chain has TRBV11-3 and TRBJ1-3; no clear D. The CDR3 consists of 15 residues. Germline lookup yields CDR1 SGHNT and CDR2 YENEEA. V was cut by 4 bases and J by 0 bases, with 10 bases left in between. The chain's CDR3 is CASSSGMVSGNTIYF. The CDR3 DNA follows: TGTGCCAGCAGCTCTGGAATGGTCTCTGGAAACACCATATATTTT.

The chain recombines TRBV2 with TRBJ2-3; 10 bases are shared with TRBD2. Germline V lookup: CDR1 SNHLY, CDR2 FYNNEI. V lost 3 bases to trimming and J lost 2 bases; unmatched junction nucleotides: 2. There are 15 residues in the CDR3. The CDR3 protein is CASSEGLAYTDTQYF. As DNA, the CDR3 is TGTGCCAGCAGTGAGGGACTAGCGTACACAGATACGCAGTATTTT.

This clone showed up just a few times. DNA of the CDR3: TGTGCCAGCAGTCCCGACAGGGGTAACTCACCCCTCCACTTT. The encoded protein is CASSPDRGNSPLHF. The V gene is TRBV7-9, the J gene TRBJ1-6; the match to TRBD1 covers 8 bases. The V gene's germline CDR1 is SEHNR and CDR2 FQNEAQ (reference sequence). The CDR3 is made up of 14 amino acids. V lost 6 bases and J lost 10; bases outside the gene matches: 8.

V gene TRBV7-9 combines with J gene TRBJ1-2, with D possibly being TRBD1 (6 bases). Trimming took 2 bases from V and 4 from J, leaving 11 bases between them. Germline CDR1 and CDR2: SEHNR and FQNEAQ (reference sequence). The CDR3 consists of 14 residues. Here the CDR3 reads CASSLSGEIYGYTF. The CDR3 bases are TGTGCCAGCAGCTTATCAGGGGAGATCTATGGCTACACCTTC.

This clone was counted only a few times. V gene TRBV7-8 combines with J gene TRBJ1-2, with 7 bases that match TRBD1. The CDR3 runs 15 residues. Per the germline V gene, CDR1 is SGHVS and CDR2 is FQNEAQ. After removal of 0 bases from V and 5 bases from J, the junction contained 6 bases not matched to a gene. CDR3: CASSLAGTEIYGYTF. CDR3 DNA: TGTGCCAGCAGCTTAGCCGGGACAGAAATTTATGGCTACACCTTC.

This chain uses TRBV5-4 with TRBJ2-1; D possibly corresponds to TRBD2 (6 bases). This CDR3 has 14 amino acids. The germline V and J ends were trimmed by 0 bases and 5 bases, with 9 bases remaining between them. The germline V gene has CDR1 SGHNT and CDR2 YYREEE (reference sequence). For the CDR3, the DNA is TGTGCCAGCAGCTTGGCGGCGGGAAACAATGAGCAGTTCTTC. Translated: CASSLAAGNNEQFF.

This chain uses TRBV20-1 with TRBJ2-1; D is unclear. Trimming removed 6 bases at V and 8 bases at J, with 5 bases between. The CDR3 consists of 9 residues. CDR1 and CDR2 (germline): DFQATT, SNEGSKA (reference sequence). CDR3 region: CSANDEQFF. For the CDR3, the DNA is TGCAGTGCCAACGATGAGCAGTTCTTC.

The chain recombines TRBV6-5 with TRBJ1-2; 7 bases fit TRBD1. Trimming cost V 6 bases and J 6 bases; bases outside gene matches: 13. The CDR3 contains 15 residues. CDR1 MNHEY and CDR2 SVGAGI come from the germline V gene. The CDR3 sequence is CASSRISGTENGYTF. CDR3 bases: TGTGCCAGCAGCCGAATCTCCGGGACAGAGAATGGCTACACCTTC.

V is TRBV5-4 and J is TRBJ1-1, with 12 bases matching TRBD1. The CDR3 runs 14 residues. Germline loops: CDR1 SGHNT, CDR2 YYREEE (reference sequence). Trimming at V came to 2 bases and at J to 6 bases, leaving 2 bases not matched to a gene. The CDR3 DNA reads TGTGCCAGCAGCTTCTGGGACAGGGGGCCTGAAGCTTTCTTT. Its protein is CASSFWDRGPEAFF.